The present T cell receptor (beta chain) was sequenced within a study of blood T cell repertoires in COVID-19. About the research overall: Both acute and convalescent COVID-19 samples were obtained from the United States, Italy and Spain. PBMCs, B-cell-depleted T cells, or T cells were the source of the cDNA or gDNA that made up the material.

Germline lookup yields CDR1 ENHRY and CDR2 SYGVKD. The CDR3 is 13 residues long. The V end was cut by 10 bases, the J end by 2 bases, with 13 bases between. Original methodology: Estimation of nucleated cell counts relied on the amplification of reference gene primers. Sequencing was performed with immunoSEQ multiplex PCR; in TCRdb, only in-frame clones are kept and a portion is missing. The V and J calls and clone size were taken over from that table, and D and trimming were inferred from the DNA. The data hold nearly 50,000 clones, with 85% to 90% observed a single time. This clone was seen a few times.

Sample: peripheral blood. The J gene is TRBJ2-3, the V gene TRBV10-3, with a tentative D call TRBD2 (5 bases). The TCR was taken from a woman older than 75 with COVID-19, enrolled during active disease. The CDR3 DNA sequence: TGTGCCACCTCCCCACGGGACACAGATACGCAGTATTTT. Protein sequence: CATSPRDTDTQYF.